Shown below are 8 T cell receptor beta chains from a single sample sequenced in a study of blood T cell repertoires in COVID-19. The assay was immunoSEQ multiplex PCR, and TCRdb's table has in-frame clones only and misses some. The data hold 150,000 to 160,000 clones, with 84% observed a single time. The source material was peripheral blood. The receptors here all came from a woman in her 50s with acute or convalescent COVID-19.

The chain couples TRBV7-2 to TRBJ1-3; 7 bases agree with TRBD1. The CDR3 totals 15 residues. V gave up 2 bases and J gave up 0 bases; unmatched junction bases: 1. Per germline, CDR1 SGHTA and CDR2 FQGNSA. CDR3 region: CASSLWTGSGNTIYF. The CDR3 bases are TGTGCCAGCAGCTTATGGACAGGCTCTGGAAACACCATATATTTT.

This clone was found a few times. The chain employs TRBV28 and TRBJ2-7; weak D call: TRBD2 (5 bases). V was cut by 2 bases and J by 6 bases, with 8 bases left in between. The CDR3 has 12 residues. In germline, CDR1 is MDHEN, CDR2 SYDVKM. CDR3 sequence (DNA): TGTGCCAGCAGTTTACCGGGGTTCGAGCAGTACTTC. It codes for CASSLPGFEQYF.

The chain combines TRBV5-1 with TRBJ1-1; 7 nucleotides match TRBD1. With V trimmed by 4 bases and J by 2 bases, 8 bases remained unmatched. The CDR3 has 15 residues. Germline V gives CDR1 SGHRS, CDR2 YFSETQ. In DNA form, the CDR3 reads TGCGCCAGCAGCGCAGCGACAGGGTATAACACTGAAGCTTTCTTT. Translating it yields CASSAATGYNTEAFF.

This clone was found a few times. This chain connects TRBV4-3 to TRBJ1-2; D gene uncertain. V gave up 2 bases and J gave up 6 bases, with 19 bases separating them. Germline-derived CDR1 and CDR2 are LGHNA and YSLEER. The CDR3 is made up of 16 amino acids. As DNA, the CDR3 is TGCGCCAGCAGCCAATCATTAAGCGCAGTGAGGGATGGCTACACCTTC. Protein: CASSQSLSAVRDGYTF.

On this clone: Without the conserved terminal phenylalanine or tryptophan, this CDR3 likely stems from a read error. No DNA is shown, since the ends of the CDR3 on it are uncertain; the CDR3 is the one TCRdb lists. The chain is built from TRBV7-9 and TRBJ1-2; the table's TRBD1 call for D was not verified on the DNA. Inclusive of both ends, the CDR3 amounts to 12 amino acids. The germline gives CDR1 SEHNR, CDR2 FQNEAQ (reference sequence). CDR3 amino acids: CASSLSGFEWNV.

This clone has only a few counts. This sequence joins TRBV18 and TRBJ1-1; maybe TRBD1 (5 bases). The CDR3 contains 15 residues. V lost 3 bases to trimming and J lost 0 bases, with 11 bases between them. CDR1 is KGHSH and CDR2 is LQKENI in the germline V gene. As DNA, the CDR3 is TGTGCCAGCTCACCGTCGACAGACCTGAACACTGAAGCTTTCTTT. Amino acids: CASSPSTDLNTEAFF.

The genes are TRBV4-1 and TRBJ2-7; 11 nucleotides line up with TRBD2. The CDR3 is made up of 15 amino acids. Germline values: CDR1 MGHRA, CDR2 YSYEKL. The ends lost 4 bases at V and 3 bases at J; junction bases unmatched: 5. CDR3 sequence: CASSLQTSGDYEQYF. The CDR3 nucleotides are TGCGCCAGCAGCCTCCAGACTAGCGGGGACTACGAGCAGTACTTC.

V gene TRBV19 combines with J gene TRBJ1-2; TRBD1 aligns across 12 bases. CDR1 is LNHDA and CDR2 is SQIVND in the germline V gene (reference sequence). J gave up 8 bases and V 5 bases, and 9 bases lay outside the gene matches. The CDR3 length is 15 residues. The CDR3 nucleotides are TGTGCCAGTAGTGGCTTGGGACAGGGGGCGAAGGGCTACACCTTC. Encoded protein: CASSGLGQGAKGYTF.